The 23 T cell receptor beta chains listed next were all sequenced from one sample in a study of type 1 regulatory T cells. General observations from the study: Tr1 cells had a more restricted TCR repertoire than non-Tr1 cells.

TCRdb re-derived calls from the reads in MiXCR, one entry per CDR3 protein. The sample has about 69,000 distinct CDR3 sequences, around 20% seen once. Their recognized antigens are unknown. The sequencing sample was made of cultured type 1 regulatory T (Tr1) cells, either the whole culture or a sorted fraction (not recorded which). Receptors originate from a human donor in good health.

This clonotype was detected only a few times. CDR3 in amino acids: CASSSDGNRYNEQFF. CDR3 in DNA: TGTGCCAGTTCAAGCGATGGGAACCGCTACAATGAGCAGTTCTTC. The V call is TRBV9, the J call TRBJ2-1; D gene unclear. The CDR3 is made up of 15 amino acids. The ends were cut back, 8 bases at V and 3 bases at J, with 18 bases in the middle. CDR1 SGDLS and CDR2 YYNGEE come from the germline V gene.

The rearrangement uses TRBV5-1 and TRBJ2-1, with D perhaps TRBD2 (6 bases). Trimming cost V 0 bases and J 3 bases, with 16 bases left between them. Germline V lookup: CDR1 SGHRS, CDR2 YFSETQ. The CDR3 sequence is 17 residues long. The CDR3 sequence: CASSLALARRVYNEQFF. The DNA of the CDR3 is TGCGCCAGCAGCTTGGCTCTAGCGCGACGAGTCTACAATGAGCAGTTCTTC. The variable domain in full, completed from reference TRBV5-1 and TRBJ2-1, reads KAGVTQTPRYLIKTRGQQVTLSCSPISGHRSVSWYQQTPGQGLQFLFEYFSETQRNKGNFPGRFSGRQFSNSRSEMNVSTLELGDSALYLCASSLALARRVYNEQFFGPGTRLTVL.

In its sample, this clonotype was seen many times. The J gene is TRBJ1-2, the V gene TRBV7-9; possibly TRBD1 for D (6 bases). CDR3 length: 14 amino acids. Trimming shortened V by 4 bases and J by 4 bases, and 13 bases separated the two germline ends. Germline values: CDR1 SEHNR, CDR2 FQNEAQ (reference sequence). CDR3 sequence (DNA): TGTGCCAGCAGCTGGACCCAGGGGAGCTATGGCTACACCTTC. Its protein product is CASSWTQGSYGYTF.

This chain links TRBV6-5 with TRBJ1-2, with TRBD1 matching over 7 bases. V shed 6 bases, J shed 8 bases, and the junction held 6 bases outside the gene matches. Germline loops: CDR1 MNHEY, CDR2 SVGAGI. The CDR3 sequence is 12 residues long. The CDR3 loop is CASRRQGWGYTF. The CDR3 coding sequence is TGTGCCAGCAGAAGACAGGGCTGGGGCTACACCTTC.

This clonotype has a handful of counts. The chain joins TRBV29-1 to TRBJ2-3, with TRBD2 matching over 9 bases. Germline CDR1 SQVTM, CDR2 ANQGSEA. With V trimmed by 1 base and J by 5 bases, 10 bases remained unmatched. The CDR3 covers 16 residues. The CDR3 DNA is TGCAGCGTTGAAGGTTGGGCGGGAGGGCCCGGAGATACGCAGTATTTT. This translates into CSVEGWAGGPGDTQYF.

This clonotype was picked up a small number of times. The J gene is TRBJ1-1, the V gene TRBV7-2; D ambiguous. The CDR3 covers 13 residues. The germline V gene encodes CDR1 SGHTA and CDR2 FQGNSA. The V end lost 5 bases, the J end lost 1 base, and 8 bases lay between the germline ends. In nucleotides, the CDR3 is TGTGCCAGCAGCGCGGGAACGAACACTGAAGCTTTCTTT. Translation: CASSAGTNTEAFF.

This clonotype was picked up one time. The CDR3 DNA reads TGTGCCAGCAGCTTACATGGGACTAGTATCGGGGAGCTGTTTTTT. This translates into CASSLHGTSIGELFF. V gene TRBV7-6 combines with J gene TRBJ2-2; 8 bases align to TRBD2. Germline V CDR1 and CDR2: SGHVS, FNYEAQ. The CDR3 extends over 15 amino acids. Trimming cost V 2 bases and J 7 bases; bases outside gene matches: 6.

About this clonotype itself: One end of the junction varies from germline; a read error may be responsible. The gene calls are TRBV7-9 and TRBJ2-7, with TRBD1 matching 8 bases. The CDR3 totals 16 residues. Germline loops: CDR1 SEHNR, CDR2 FQNEAQ (reference sequence). The CDR3 region is CASTLGTGTGYYEQYF. The DNA for the CDR3 is TGTGCCAGCACCTTAGGGACCGGGACAGGCTACTACGAGCAGTACTTC.

About this clonotype: This sequence may be a read error, since a much larger clone differs from it by one base. The chain is built from TRBV6-1 and TRBJ1-1; no firm D call. CDR1 is MNHNS, CDR2 SASEGT, per germline. The CDR3 is made up of 13 amino acids. CDR3 residues: CASSLNGDTKALF. CDR3 DNA sequence: TGTGCCAGCAGTCTAAATGGGGATACAAAAGCTCTCTTT.

V and J are TRBV5-1 and TRBJ2-1, with 10 bases fitting TRBD2. With V trimmed by 0 bases and J by 8 bases, 8 bases remained unmatched. Germline V gives CDR1 SGHRS, CDR2 YFSETQ. There are 16 residues in the CDR3. CDR3 sequence reads: CASSLGTSGGWDEQFF. In DNA, the CDR3 is TGCGCCAGCAGCTTGGGGACTAGCGGAGGGTGGGATGAGCAGTTCTTC.

To note about this clonotype: This may be a read error, as it is one base from a much larger clone. The V gene is TRBV25-1, the J gene TRBJ2-3, with D perhaps given as TRBD1 or TRBD2 (6 bases each). From germline, CDR1 is MGHDK and CDR2 SYGVNS. The length of the CDR3 is 16 residues. Trimming took off 8 bases at V and 2 bases at J, with 20 bases between the two ends. The CDR3 spells CASGRTGALNTDTQYF. The CDR3 DNA reads as TGTGCCAGCGGGAGGACGGGGGCACTTAACACAGATACGCAGTATTTT.

There are many counts of this clonotype. This rearrangement joins TRBV20-1 to TRBJ2-4; D is possibly TRBD2 (6 bases). V shed 2 bases and J shed 0 bases, with 11 bases lying between them. Germline lookup yields CDR1 DFQATT and CDR2 SNEGSKA (reference sequence). The CDR3 is 15 residues long. In DNA form, the CDR3 reads TGCAGTGCTAGATTCCCGGGGGTAGCCAAAAACATTCAGTACTTC. Translating gives CSARFPGVAKNIQYF.

This clonotype was recorded only once. The chain uses TRBV7-8 and TRBJ2-1; D is unresolved. Germline V gene sequence: CDR1 SGHVS, CDR2 FQNEAQ. With 3 bases removed from V and 2 bases from J, the gap between germline ends came to 11 bases. There are 15 residues in the CDR3. CDR3 residues: CASSFWVPPYNEQFF. The CDR3 nucleotides are TGTGCCAGCAGCTTCTGGGTGCCCCCCTACAATGAGCAGTTCTTC.

This clonotype was counted ten times or more. V usage is TRBV7-2 and J usage is TRBJ2-2; 9 positions agree with TRBD2. CDR3 size: 16 residues. Germline V lookup: CDR1 SGHTA, CDR2 FQGNSA. V was clipped by 1 base and J by 2 bases; unmatched bases: 2. The CDR3 nucleotides are TGTGCCAGCAGCTTAGGACTAGCGGTTAACACCGGGGAGCTGTTTTTT. It yields the protein CASSLGLAVNTGELFF.

V gene TRBV6-5 combines with J gene TRBJ1-2; no firm D call. The germline V and J ends were trimmed by 0 bases and 2 bases, with 7 bases remaining between them. Per germline, CDR1 MNHEY and CDR2 SVGAGI. The CDR3 runs to 14 residues. CDR3 sequence reads: CASSYSVQNYGYTF. The DNA of the CDR3 is TGTGCCAGCAGTTACTCGGTCCAGAACTATGGCTACACCTTC.

This clonotype turned up a few times. The chain links TRBV12-3 or TRBV12-4 to TRBJ1-5; D not resolved. Trimming shortened V by 4 bases and J by 7 bases, and 14 bases separated the two germline ends. This CDR3 is 14 amino acids long. This CDR3 reads CASSSGPLGQPQHF. CDR3 nucleotide sequence: TGTGCCAGCAGTTCCGGGCCTTTGGGCCAGCCCCAGCATTTT.

This clonotype was seen repeatedly, ten times or more. The V and J genes are TRBV9 and TRBJ2-2; D is unresolved. Germline CDR1 reads SGDLS; CDR2 reads YYNGEE. This CDR3 is built from 15 residues. The ends were cut back, 0 bases at V and 6 bases at J, with 12 bases in the middle. The CDR3 region has the DNA TGTGCCAGCAGCGTAGGAATTAGCTCCGCCGGGGAGCTGTTTTTT. Translating it yields CASSVGISSAGELFF.

The gene calls are TRBV6-5 and TRBJ1-2; a possible D gene is TRBD1 (5 bases). Trimming left V 0 bases short and J 6 bases short, with 14 bases between. This CDR3 region has 15 residues. Germline V gene data show CDR1 as MNHEY and CDR2 as SVGAGI. For the CDR3, the DNA is TGTGCCAGCAGTTACTCGCCTGGACAAATAAATGGCTACACCTTC. Its protein product is CASSYSPGQINGYTF.

The chain has TRBV5-1 and TRBJ1-4; D is possibly TRBD1 (5 bases). The length of the CDR3 is 12 residues. Germline V gives CDR1 SGHRS, CDR2 YFSETQ. Trimming removed 0 bases from V and 14 bases from J, with 11 bases in between. The CDR3 loop reads CASSLVGEGLFF. CDR3 sequence (DNA): TGCGCCAGCAGCTTGGTTGGTGAGGGGCTGTTTTTT.

This clonotype was seen many times. J is TRBJ1-5 and V is TRBV7-9; D possibly corresponds to TRBD1 (6 bases). Trimming shortened V by 0 bases and J by 1 base, and 13 bases separated the two germline ends. Germline lookup yields CDR1 SEHNR and CDR2 FQNEAQ (reference sequence). The CDR3 loop spans 17 amino acids. CDR3 sequence: CASSLARGGRSNQPQHF. The CDR3 DNA reads as TGTGCCAGCAGCTTAGCGAGAGGGGGGCGAAGCAATCAGCCCCAGCATTTT.

This clonotype was counted a few times. V usage is TRBV14 and J usage is TRBJ2-7; D not certain. The CDR3 covers 13 residues. The V end lost 0 bases, the J end lost 4 bases, and 7 bases lay between the germline ends. Germline CDR1 and CDR2: SGHDN and FVKESK. In nucleotides, the CDR3 is TGTGCCAGCAGCCAAGAGATTTTTTACGAGCAGTACTTC. Residues: CASSQEIFYEQYF. Combining the CDR3 with reference TRBV14 and TRBJ2-7 gives the whole variable domain EAGVTQFPSHSVIEKGQTVTLRCDPISGHDNLYWYRRVMGKEIKFLLHFVKESKQDESGMPNNRFLAERTGGTYSTLKVQPAELEDSGVYFCASSQEIFYEQYFGPGTRLTVT.

This rearrangement joins TRBV20-1 to TRBJ2-1; no reliable D call. The CDR3 sequence is 15 residues long. The V gene lost 7 bases and the J gene lost 4 bases, with 20 bases spanning the gap. Looked up from germline, CDR1 is DFQATT and CDR2 is SNEGSKA (reference sequence). The CDR3 region has the DNA TGCAGTGTGATCCTAGGTTCAGAGCCTTACAATGAGCAGTTCTTC. It yields the protein CSVILGSEPYNEQFF.

Only a few counts were recorded for this clonotype. The gene calls are TRBV7-9 and TRBJ2-7; 11 positions match TRBD2. CDR3 length: 15 residues. Germline CDR1 reads SEHNR; CDR2 reads FQNEAQ (reference sequence). With V trimmed by 5 bases and J by 2 bases, 5 bases remained unmatched. The CDR3 DNA is TGTGCCAGCAGCGGAGGGACTAGCGGCCCCTACGAGCAGTACTTC. It specifies CASSGGTSGPYEQYF.